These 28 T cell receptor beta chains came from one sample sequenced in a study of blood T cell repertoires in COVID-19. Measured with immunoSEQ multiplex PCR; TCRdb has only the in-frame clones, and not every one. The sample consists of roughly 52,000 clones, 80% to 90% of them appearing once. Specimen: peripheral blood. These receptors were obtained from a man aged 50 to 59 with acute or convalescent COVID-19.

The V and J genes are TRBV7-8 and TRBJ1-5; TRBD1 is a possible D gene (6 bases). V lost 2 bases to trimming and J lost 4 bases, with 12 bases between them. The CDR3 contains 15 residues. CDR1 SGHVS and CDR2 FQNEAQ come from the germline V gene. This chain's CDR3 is CASSLNGQPNQPQHF. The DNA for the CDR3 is TGTGCCAGCAGCTTAAACGGACAGCCTAATCAGCCCCAGCATTTT.

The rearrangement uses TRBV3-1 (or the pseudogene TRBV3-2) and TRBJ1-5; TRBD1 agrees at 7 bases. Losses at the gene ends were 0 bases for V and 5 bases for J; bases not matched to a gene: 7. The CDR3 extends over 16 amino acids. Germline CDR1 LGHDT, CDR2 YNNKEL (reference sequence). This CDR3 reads CASSQEFRTGDQPQHF. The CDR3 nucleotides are TGTGCCAGCAGCCAAGAATTCCGGACAGGTGATCAGCCCCAGCATTTT.

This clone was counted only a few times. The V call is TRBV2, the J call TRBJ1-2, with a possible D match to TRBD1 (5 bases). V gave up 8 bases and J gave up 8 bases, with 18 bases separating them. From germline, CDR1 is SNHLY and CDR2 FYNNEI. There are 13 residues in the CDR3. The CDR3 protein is CASGTGGAGGYTF. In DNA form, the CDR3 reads TGTGCCAGCGGTACAGGTGGGGCGGGAGGCTACACCTTC.

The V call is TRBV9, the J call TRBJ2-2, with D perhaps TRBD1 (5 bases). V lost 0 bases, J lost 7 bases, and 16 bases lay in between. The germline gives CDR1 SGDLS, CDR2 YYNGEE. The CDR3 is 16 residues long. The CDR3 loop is CASSVEGLAVIGELFF. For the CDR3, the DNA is TGTGCCAGCAGCGTAGAGGGGCTCGCCGTCATCGGGGAGCTGTTTTTT.

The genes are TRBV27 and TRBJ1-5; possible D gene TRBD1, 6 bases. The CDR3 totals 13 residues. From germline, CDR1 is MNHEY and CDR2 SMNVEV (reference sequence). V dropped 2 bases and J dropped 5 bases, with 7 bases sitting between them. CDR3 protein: CASSLRQDQPQHF. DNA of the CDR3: TGTGCCAGCAGTTTACGACAGGATCAGCCCCAGCATTTT.

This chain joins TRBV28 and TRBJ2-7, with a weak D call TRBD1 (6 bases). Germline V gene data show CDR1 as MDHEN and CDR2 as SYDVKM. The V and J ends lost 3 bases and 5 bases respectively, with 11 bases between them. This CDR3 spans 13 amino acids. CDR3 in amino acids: CASSFPHRDEQYF. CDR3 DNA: TGTGCCAGCAGTTTTCCCCACAGGGACGAGCAGTACTTC.

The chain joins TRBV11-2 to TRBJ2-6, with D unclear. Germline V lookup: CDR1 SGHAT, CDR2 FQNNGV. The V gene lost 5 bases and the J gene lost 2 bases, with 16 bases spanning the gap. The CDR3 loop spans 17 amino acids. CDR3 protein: CASSPPGLSTGANVLTF. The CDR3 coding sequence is TGTGCCAGCAGCCCTCCCGGGTTAAGCACTGGGGCCAACGTCCTGACTTTC.

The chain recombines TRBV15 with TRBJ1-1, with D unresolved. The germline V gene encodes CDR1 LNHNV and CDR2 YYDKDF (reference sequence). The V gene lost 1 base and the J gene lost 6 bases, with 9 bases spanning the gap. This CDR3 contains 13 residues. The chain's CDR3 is CATSRVGEAEAFF. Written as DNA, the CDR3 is TGTGCCACCAGCAGAGTCGGGGAGGCTGAAGCTTTCTTT. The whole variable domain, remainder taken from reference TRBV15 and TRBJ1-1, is DAMVIQNPRYQVTQFGKPVTLSCSQTLNHNVMYWYQQKSSQAPKLLFHYYDKDFNNEADTPDNFQSRRPNTSFCFLDIRSPGLGDTAMYLCATSRVGEAEAFFGQGTRLTVV.

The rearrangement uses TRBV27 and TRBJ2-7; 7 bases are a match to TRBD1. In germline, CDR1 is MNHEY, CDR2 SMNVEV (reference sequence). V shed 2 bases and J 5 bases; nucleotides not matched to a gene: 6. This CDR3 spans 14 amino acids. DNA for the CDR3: TGTGCCAGCAGTTTAGCCAGGGGGTATGACGAGCAGTACTTC. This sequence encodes CASSLARGYDEQYF.

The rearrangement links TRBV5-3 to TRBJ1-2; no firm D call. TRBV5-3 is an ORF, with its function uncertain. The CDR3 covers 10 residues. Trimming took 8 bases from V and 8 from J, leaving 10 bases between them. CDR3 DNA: TGTGCCAGTGCCCACAACGGCTACACCTTC. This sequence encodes CASAHNGYTF.

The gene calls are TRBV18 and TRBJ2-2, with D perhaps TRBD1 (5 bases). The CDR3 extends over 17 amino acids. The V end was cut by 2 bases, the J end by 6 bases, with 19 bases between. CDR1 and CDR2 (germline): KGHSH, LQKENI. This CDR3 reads CASSPYRGVGDPGELFF. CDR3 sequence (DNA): TGTGCCAGCTCACCATATAGGGGTGTCGGAGACCCCGGGGAGCTGTTTTTT.

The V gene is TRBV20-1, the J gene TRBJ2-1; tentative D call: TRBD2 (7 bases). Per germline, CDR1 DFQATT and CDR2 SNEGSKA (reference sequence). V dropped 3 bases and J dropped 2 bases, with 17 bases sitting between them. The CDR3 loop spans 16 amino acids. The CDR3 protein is CSASDPRGGTYNEQFF. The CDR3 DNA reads TGCAGTGCTAGTGACCCCCGCGGGGGCACCTACAATGAGCAGTTCTTC.

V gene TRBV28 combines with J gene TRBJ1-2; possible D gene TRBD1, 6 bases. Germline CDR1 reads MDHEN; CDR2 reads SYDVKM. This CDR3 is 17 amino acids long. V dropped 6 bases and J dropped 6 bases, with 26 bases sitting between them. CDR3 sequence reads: CASSSYRDGASRNGYTF. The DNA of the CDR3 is TGTGCCAGCAGCTCCTACAGGGATGGAGCCTCTAGAAATGGCTACACCTTC.

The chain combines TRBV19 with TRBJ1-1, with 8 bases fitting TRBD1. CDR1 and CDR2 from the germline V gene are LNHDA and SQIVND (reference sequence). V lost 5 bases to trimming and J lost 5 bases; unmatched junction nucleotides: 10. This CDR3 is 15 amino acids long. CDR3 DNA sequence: TGTGCCAGTAGTTCCGGACAGGGCCTAGAAACTGAAGCTTTCTTT. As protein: CASSSGQGLETEAFF. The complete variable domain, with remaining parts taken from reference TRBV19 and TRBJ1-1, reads DGGITQSPKYLFRKEGQNVTLSCEQNLNHDAMYWYRQDPGQGLRLIYYSQIVNDFQKGDIAEGYSVSREKKESFPLTVTSAQKNPTAFYLCASSSGQGLETEAFFGQGTRLTVV.

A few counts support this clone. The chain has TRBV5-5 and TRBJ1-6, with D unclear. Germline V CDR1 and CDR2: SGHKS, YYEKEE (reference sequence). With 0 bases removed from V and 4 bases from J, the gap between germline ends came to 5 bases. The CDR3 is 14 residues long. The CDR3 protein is CASSLVHYNSPLHF. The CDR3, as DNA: TGTGCCAGCAGCTTGGTACATTATAATTCACCCCTCCACTTT.

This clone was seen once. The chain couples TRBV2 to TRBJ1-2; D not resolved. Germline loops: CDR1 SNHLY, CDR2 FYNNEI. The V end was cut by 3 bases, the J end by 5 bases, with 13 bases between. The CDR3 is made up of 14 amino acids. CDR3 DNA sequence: TGTGCCAGCAGTGAGCTCACTCCGGGGTATGGCTACACCTTC. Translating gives CASSELTPGYGYTF.

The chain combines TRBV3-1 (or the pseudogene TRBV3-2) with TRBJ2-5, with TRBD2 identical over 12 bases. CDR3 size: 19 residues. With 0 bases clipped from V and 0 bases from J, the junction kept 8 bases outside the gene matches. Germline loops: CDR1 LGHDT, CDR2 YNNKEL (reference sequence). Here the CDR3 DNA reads TGTGCCAGCAGCCAAGATCAGGGTACTAGCGGGGGGTACCAAGAGACCCAGTACTTC. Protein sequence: CASSQDQGTSGGYQETQYF.

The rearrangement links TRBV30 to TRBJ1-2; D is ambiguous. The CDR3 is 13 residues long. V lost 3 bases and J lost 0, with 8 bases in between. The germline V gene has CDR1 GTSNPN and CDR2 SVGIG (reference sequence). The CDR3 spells CAWRIEANYGYTF. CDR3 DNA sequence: TGTGCCTGGAGAATAGAAGCTAACTATGGCTACACCTTC. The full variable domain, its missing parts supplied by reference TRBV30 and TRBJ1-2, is SQTIHQWPATLVQPVGSPLSLECTVEGTSNPNLYWYRQAAGRGLQLLFYSVGIGQISSEVPQNLSASRPQDRQFILSSKKLLLSDSGFYLCAWRIEANYGYTFGSGTRLTVV.

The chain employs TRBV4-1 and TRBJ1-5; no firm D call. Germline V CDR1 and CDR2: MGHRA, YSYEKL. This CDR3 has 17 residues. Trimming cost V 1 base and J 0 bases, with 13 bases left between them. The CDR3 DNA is TGCGCCAGCAGCCAAGTTAGAGGGTCCGGTAGCAATCAGCCCCAGCATTTT. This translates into CASSQVRGSGSNQPQHF.

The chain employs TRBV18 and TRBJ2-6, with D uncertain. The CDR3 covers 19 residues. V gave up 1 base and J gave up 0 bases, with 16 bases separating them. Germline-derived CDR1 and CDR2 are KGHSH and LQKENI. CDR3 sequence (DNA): TGTGCCAGCTCACCACGGGCCTTCCTTCCACCCTCTGGGGCCAACGTCCTGACTTTC. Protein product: CASSPRAFLPPSGANVLTF.

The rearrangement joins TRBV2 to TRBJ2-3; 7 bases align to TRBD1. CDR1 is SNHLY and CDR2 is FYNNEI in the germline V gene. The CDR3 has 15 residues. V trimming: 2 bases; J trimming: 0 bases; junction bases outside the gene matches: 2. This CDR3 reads CASSEQGVSTDTQYF. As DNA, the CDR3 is TGTGCCAGCAGTGAACAGGGGGTTAGCACAGATACGCAGTATTTT.

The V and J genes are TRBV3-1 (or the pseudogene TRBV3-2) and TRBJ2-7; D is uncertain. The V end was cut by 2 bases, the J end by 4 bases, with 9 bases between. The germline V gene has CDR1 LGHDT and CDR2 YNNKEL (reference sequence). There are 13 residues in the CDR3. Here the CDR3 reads CASSQQASYEQYF. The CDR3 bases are TGTGCCAGCAGCCAACAGGCAAGTTACGAGCAGTACTTC.

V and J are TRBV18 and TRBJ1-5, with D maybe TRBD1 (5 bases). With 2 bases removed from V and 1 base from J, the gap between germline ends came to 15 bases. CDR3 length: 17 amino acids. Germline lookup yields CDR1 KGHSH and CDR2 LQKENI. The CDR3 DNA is TGTGCCAGCTCACCATGGAGGGAGGGGATAAGCAATCAGCCCCAGCATTTT. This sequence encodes CASSPWREGISNQPQHF.

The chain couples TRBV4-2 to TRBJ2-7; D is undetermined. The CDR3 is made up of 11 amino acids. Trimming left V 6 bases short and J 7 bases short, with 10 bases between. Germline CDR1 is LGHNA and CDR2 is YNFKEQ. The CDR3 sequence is CASSQTREQYF. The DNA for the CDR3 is TGTGCCAGCAGTCAAACTCGGGAGCAGTACTTC.

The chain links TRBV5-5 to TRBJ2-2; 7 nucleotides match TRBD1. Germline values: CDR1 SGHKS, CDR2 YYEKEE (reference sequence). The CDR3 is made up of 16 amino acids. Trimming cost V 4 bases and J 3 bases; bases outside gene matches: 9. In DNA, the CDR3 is TGTGCCAGCAGCCCCATGAAGGGGGCGGACACCGGGGAGCTGTTTTTT. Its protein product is CASSPMKGADTGELFF.

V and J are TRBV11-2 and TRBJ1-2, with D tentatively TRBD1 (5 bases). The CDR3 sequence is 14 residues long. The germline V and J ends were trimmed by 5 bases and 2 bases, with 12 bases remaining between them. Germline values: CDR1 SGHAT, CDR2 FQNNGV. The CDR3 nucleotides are TGTGCCAGCAGCCCCCTCAGGGTCAACTATGGCTACACCTTC. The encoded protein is CASSPLRVNYGYTF.

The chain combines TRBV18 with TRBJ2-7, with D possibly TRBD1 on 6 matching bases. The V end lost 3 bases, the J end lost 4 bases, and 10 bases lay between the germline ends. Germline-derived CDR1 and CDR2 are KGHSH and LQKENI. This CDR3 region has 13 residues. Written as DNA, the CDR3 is TGTGCCAGCTCACCCATGACAGGTTACGAGCAGTACTTC. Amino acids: CASSPMTGYEQYF.

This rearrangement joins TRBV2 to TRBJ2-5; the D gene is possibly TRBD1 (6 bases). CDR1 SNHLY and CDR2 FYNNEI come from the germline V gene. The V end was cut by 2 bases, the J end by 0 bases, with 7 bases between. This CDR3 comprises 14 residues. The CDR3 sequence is CASSERTDQETQYF. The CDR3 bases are TGTGCCAGCAGTGAAAGGACAGACCAAGAGACCCAGTACTTC.